Listed below are T cell receptor beta chains from one sample, sequenced in a study of cytomegalovirus exposure and HLA in healthy donors. Measured with immunoSEQ multiplex PCR; TCRdb has only the in-frame clones, and not every one. The sample lists 100,000 to 150,000 clones, more than 70% occurring once. Sample: PBMCs. The receptor source for this set is a woman in her sixties or seventies in good health and CMV-seronegative. Both conserved end residues are part of each CDR3. A D gene is named only where the DNA matches it firmly. Clone sizes are given selectively: once, few, many, or a class where the clone is expanded.

>TRBJ1-5|TRBV6-1|few|.
CASSEAPRRAHF
TGTGCCAGCAGTGAAGCCCCCCGGAGAGCCCATTTT
>TRBJ2-2|TRBV14|.|TRBD2
CASTPKRLAGGPGTGELFF
TGTGCCAGCACTCCTAAACGTCTAGCGGGAGGGCCGGGCACCGGGGAGCTGTTTTTT
>TRBJ2-7|TRBV18|once|TRBD2
CASSPAGLAGGLYEQYF
TGTGCCAGCTCACCAGCGGGACTAGCGGGGGGCCTTTACGAGCAGTACTTC
>TRBJ2-3|TRBV27|.|.
CASSLLNRKDTQYF
TGTGCCAGCAGTTTATTAAACAGGAAAGATACGCAGTATTTT
>TRBJ2-1|TRBV10-1|.|.
CASSEAVVARQFF
TGCGCCAGCAGTGAGGCGGTGGTAGCCAGGCAGTTCTTC
>TRBJ1-4|TRBV5-1|.|TRBD1
CASSWLGQGQPNEKLFF
TGCGCCAGCAGTTGGTTGGGACAGGGTCAGCCTAATGAAAAACTGTTTTTT
>TRBJ1-4|TRBV4-1|.|.
CASSQNGISHEKLFF
TGCGCCAGCAGCCAAAACGGGATTTCACATGAAAAACTGTTTTTT
>TRBJ2-7|TRBV28|once|.
CASRKQGVPLEQYF
TGTGCCAGCAGGAAACAGGGAGTCCCCCTCGAGCAGTACTTC
>TRBJ2-1|TRBV5-4|.|TRBD2
CASSPGDYYSDEQFF
TGTGCCAGCAGCCCGGGGGACTATTATAGCGATGAGCAGTTCTTC
>TRBJ2-7|TRBV7-8|.|.
CASSPDRPTYEQYF
TGTGCCAGCAGCCCCGACAGACCGACCTACGAGCAGTACTTC
>TRBJ2-2|TRBV27|.|.
CASKLPGQHPGELFF
TGTGCCAGCAAATTGCCGGGTCAGCACCCCGGGGAGCTGTTTTTT
>TRBJ1-1|TRBV27|.|TRBD1
CASRDREGTEAFF
TGTGCCAGCCGGGACAGGGAAGGCACTGAAGCTTTCTTT
>TRBJ2-1|TRBV5-1|.|TRBD1
CASSLTGGNDEQFF
TGCGCCAGCAGCCTCACAGGGGGCAACGATGAGCAGTTCTTC
>TRBJ1-6|TRBV30|.|TRBD1
CAWDRGHRIGSPLHF
TGTGCCTGGGACAGGGGGCATCGAATAGGTTCACCCCTCCACTTT
>TRBJ1-1|TRBV28|.|.
CASSETGEWENTEAFF
TGTGCCAGCAGTGAGACGGGGGAGTGGGAGAACACTGAAGCTTTCTTT
>TRBJ1-1|TRBV16|.|TRBD1
CASSTQNPGRTGEAFF
TGTGCCAGCAGCACACAAAATCCCGGACGGACAGGAGAAGCTTTCTTT
>TRBJ2-1|TRBV5-1|few|TRBD2
CASSLLAGANNEQFF
TGCGCCAGCAGCTTGCTAGCGGGGGCCAACAATGAGCAGTTCTTC
>TRBJ2-7|TRBV9|once|TRBD2
CASSAQGGLAIYEQYF
TGTGCCAGCAGCGCTCAAGGCGGACTAGCGATATACGAGCAGTACTTC